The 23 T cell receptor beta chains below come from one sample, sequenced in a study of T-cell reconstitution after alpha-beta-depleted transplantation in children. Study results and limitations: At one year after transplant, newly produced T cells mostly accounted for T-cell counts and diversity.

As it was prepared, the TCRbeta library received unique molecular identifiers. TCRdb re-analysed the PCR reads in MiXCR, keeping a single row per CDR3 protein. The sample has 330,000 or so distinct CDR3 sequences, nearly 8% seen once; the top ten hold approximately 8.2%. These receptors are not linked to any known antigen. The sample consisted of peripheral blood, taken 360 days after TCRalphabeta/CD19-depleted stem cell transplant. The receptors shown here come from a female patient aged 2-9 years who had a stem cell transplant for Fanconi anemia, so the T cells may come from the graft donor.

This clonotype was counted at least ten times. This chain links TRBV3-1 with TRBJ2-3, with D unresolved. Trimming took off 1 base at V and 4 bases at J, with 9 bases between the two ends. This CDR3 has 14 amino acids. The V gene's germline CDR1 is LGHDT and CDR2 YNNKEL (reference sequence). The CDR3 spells CASSQVPSSDTQYF. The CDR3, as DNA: TGTGCCAGCAGCCAAGTACCTAGTTCAGATACGCAGTATTTT.

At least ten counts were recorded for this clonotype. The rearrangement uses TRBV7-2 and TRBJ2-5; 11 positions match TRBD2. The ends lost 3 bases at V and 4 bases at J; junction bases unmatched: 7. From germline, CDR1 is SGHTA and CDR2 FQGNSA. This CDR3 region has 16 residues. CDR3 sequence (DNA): TGTGCCAGCAGCTTCCCTAGCGGGGGGCGGGGAGAGACCCAGTACTTC. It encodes CASSFPSGGRGETQYF.

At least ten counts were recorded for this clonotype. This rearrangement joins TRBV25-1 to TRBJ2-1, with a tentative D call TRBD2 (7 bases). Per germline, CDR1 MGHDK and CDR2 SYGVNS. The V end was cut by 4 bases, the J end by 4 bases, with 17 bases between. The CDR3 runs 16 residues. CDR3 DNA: TGTGCCAGCAGTGTTCCCTTAGGGGGAGGGTACAATGAGCAGTTCTTC. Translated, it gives CASSVPLGGGYNEQFF.

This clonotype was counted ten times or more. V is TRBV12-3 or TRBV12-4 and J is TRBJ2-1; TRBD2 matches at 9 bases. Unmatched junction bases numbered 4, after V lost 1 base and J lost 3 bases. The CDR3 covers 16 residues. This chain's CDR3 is CASSLVLAGYYNEQFF. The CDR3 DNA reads TGTGCCAGCAGTTTAGTCCTAGCGGGATACTACAATGAGCAGTTCTTC.

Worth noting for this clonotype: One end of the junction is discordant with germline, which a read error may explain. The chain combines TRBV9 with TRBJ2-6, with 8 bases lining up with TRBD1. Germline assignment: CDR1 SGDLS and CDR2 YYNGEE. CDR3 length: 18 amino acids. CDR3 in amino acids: CASSGQGTGPSGSNVLTF. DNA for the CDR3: TGTGCCAGCAGCGGACAGGGGACAGGTCCCTCTGGGTCCAACGTCCTGACTTTC. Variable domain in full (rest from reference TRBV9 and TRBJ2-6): DSGVTQTPKHLITATGQRVTLRCSPRSGDLSVYWYQQSLDQGLQFLIQYYNGEERAKGNILERFSAQQFPDLHSELNLSSLELGDSALYFCASSGQGTGPSGSNVLTFGAGSRLTVL.

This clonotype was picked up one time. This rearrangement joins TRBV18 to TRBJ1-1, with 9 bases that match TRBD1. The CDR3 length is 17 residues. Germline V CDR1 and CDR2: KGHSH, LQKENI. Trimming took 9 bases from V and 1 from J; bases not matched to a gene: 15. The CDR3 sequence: CARPRRKQGAPNTEAFF. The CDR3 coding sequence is TGTGCCAGACCCCGCCGGAAACAGGGGGCCCCGAACACTGAAGCTTTCTTT.

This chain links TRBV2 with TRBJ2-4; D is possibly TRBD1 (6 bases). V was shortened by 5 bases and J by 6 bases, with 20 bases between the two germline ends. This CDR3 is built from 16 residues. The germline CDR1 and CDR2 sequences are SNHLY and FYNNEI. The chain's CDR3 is CASSPPTGTSGNIQYF. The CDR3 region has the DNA TGTGCCAGCAGTCCTCCTACCGGGACAAGCGGAAACATTCAGTACTTC.

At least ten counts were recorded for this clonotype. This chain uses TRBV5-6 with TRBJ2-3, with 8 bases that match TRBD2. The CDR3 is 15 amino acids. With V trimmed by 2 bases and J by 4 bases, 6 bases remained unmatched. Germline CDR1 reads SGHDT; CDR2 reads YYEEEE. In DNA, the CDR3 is TGTGCCAGCAGCTTCTCCTCGACTAGCGCAGATACGCAGTATTTT. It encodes CASSFSSTSADTQYF.

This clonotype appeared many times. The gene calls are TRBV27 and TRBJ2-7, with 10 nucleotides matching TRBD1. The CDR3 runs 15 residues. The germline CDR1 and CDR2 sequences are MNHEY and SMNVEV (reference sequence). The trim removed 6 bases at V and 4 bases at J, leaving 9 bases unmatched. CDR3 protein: CASSLSGTGAYEQYF. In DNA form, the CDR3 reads TGTGCCAGCAGCCTTTCCGGGACAGGGGCTTACGAGCAGTACTTC.

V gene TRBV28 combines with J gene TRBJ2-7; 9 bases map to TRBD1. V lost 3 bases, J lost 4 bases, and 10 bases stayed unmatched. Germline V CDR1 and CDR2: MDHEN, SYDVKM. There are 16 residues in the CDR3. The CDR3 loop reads CASSFDGQGLSYEQYV. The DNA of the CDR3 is TGTGCCAGCAGTTTTGATGGACAGGGGCTCTCTTACGAGCAGTACGTC.

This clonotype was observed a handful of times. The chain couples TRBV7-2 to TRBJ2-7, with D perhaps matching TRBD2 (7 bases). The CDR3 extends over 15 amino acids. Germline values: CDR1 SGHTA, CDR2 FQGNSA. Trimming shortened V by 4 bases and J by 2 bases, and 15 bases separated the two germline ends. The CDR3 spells CASSSRGGGPYEQYF. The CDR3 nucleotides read TGTGCCAGCAGCTCCCGTGGGGGGGGCCCCTACGAGCAGTACTTC.

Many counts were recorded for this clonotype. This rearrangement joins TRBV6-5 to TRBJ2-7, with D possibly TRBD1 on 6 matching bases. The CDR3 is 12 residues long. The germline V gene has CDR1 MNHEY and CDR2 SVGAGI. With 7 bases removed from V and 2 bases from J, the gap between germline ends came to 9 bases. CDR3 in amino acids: CASTNRAYEQYF. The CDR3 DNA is TGTGCCAGCACCAACAGGGCCTACGAGCAGTACTTC.

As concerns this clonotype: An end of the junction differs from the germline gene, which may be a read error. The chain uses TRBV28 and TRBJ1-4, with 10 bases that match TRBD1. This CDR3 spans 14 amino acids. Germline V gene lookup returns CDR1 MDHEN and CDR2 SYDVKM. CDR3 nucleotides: TGTGCCAGCAGTTTGGACAGGGGGGATGAAGAACTGTTTTTT. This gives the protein CASSLDRGDEELFF.

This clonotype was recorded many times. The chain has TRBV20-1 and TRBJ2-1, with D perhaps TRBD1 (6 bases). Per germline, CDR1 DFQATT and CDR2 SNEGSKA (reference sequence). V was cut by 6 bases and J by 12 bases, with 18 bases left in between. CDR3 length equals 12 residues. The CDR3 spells CSATITGQGQFF. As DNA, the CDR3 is TGCAGTGCAACTATCACAGGGCAGGGGCAGTTCTTC.

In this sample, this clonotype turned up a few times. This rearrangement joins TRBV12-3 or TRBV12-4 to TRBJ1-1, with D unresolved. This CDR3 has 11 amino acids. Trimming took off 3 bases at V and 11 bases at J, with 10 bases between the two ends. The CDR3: CASSLKMRAFF. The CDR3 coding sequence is TGTGCCAGCAGTTTGAAAATGAGGGCTTTCTTT.

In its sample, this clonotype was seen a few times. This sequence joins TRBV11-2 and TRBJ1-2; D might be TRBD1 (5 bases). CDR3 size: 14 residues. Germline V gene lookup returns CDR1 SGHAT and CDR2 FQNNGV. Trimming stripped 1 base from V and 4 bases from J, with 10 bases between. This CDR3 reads CASSLVTGSYGYTF. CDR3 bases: TGTGCCAGCAGCTTAGTAACAGGTTCCTATGGCTACACCTTC.

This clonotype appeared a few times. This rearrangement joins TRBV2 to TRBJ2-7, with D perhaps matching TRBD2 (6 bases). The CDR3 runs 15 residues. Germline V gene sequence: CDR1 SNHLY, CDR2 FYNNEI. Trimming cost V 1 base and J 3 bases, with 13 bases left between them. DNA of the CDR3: TGTGCCAGCAGTGAAGATGGGGGACTCCTCTACGAGCAGTACTTC. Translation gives CASSEDGGLLYEQYF.

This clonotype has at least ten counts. The CDR3 nucleotides read TGTGCTAGTGGTTTGGGCCGGGACAGGGGTCCAGATACGCAGTATTTT. This codes for CASGLGRDRGPDTQYF. The rearrangement uses TRBV12-5 and TRBJ2-3, with 10 nucleotides matching TRBD1. The CDR3 spans 16 residues. The germline V gene encodes CDR1 LGHNT and CDR2 FRNRAP. V was pared by 1 base and J by 4 bases, with 5 bases of the junction left unmatched.

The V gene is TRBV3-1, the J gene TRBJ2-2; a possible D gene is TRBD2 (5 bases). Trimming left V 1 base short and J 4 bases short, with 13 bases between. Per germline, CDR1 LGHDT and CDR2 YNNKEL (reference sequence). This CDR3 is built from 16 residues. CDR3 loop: CASSQVLRVFTGELFF. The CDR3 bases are TGTGCCAGCAGCCAAGTTCTGCGGGTCTTCACCGGGGAGCTGTTTTTT.

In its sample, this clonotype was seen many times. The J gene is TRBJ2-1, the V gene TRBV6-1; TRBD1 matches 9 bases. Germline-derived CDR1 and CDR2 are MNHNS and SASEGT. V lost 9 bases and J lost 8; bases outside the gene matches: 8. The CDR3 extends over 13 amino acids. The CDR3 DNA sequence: TGTGCCAGTAACCGGGACAGGGCCGATGAGCAGTTCTTC. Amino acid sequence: CASNRDRADEQFF.

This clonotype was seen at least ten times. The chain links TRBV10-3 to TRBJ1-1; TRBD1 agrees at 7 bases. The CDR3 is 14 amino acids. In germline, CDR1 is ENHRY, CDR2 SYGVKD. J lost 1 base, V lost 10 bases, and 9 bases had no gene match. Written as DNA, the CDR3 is TGTGCCACCGGAGTGACAGGGCCGAACACTGAAGCTTTCTTT. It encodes CATGVTGPNTEAFF.

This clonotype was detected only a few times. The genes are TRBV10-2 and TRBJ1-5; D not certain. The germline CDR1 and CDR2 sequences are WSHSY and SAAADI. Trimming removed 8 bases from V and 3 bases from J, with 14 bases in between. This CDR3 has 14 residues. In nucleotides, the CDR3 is TGCGCCAGCTCCGAGGGAAGGGTCAATCAGCCCCAGCATTTT. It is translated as CASSEGRVNQPQHF.

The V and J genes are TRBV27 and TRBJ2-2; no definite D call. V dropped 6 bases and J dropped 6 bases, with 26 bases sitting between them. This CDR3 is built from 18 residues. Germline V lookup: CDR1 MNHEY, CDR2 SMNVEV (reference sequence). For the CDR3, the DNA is TGTGCCAGCAGCTTACGAACAGCTTCTTTTTCCCGAGCCGGGGAGCTGTTTTTT. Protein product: CASSLRTASFSRAGELFF.